This TCR beta chain appears in the sequencing data of a study of cytomegalovirus exposure and HLA in healthy donors. Use of 60 Vbeta and 13 Jbeta primers characterized the PCR. Clones were read by immunoSEQ multiplex PCR, and TCRdb kept only the in-frame ones, dropping some. Of about 150,000 clones listed, roughly 80% are singletons. About this clone: Its antigen is unidentified.

From germline, CDR1 is SQVTM and CDR2 ANQGSEA. V lost 4 bases and J 2 bases, leaving 6 bases between the germline ends. This CDR3 has 11 residues. Regarding the study as a whole: Per published reports, the classifier diagnosed cytomegalovirus status with high specificity and sensitivity.

This receptor was taken from a woman aged 40 to 50 in good health and CMV-seropositive. The source material was PBMCs. The chain joins TRBV29-1 to TRBJ2-7; D is ambiguous. Here the CDR3 reads CSVVVAYEQYF. Here the CDR3 DNA reads TGCAGCGTTGTTGTCGCCTACGAGCAGTACTTC.